The 25 T cell receptor beta chains below were found in one sample sequenced in a study of glioma-infiltrating T cells. Using RNA template, CDR3s of TCR alpha and beta were amplified with iRepertoire arm-PCR. TCRdb re-analysed the multiplex PCR reads in MiXCR, keeping a single row per CDR3 protein. The data contain 1,500 to 2,000 distinct CDR3 sequences, 28% of them singletons. Sequencing was performed on glioma tissue, nonneoplastic brain tissue, or PBMCs (not recorded which). All receptors derive from a human donor with low-grade glioma or glioblastoma, undergoing nonglioma brain surgery, or in good health (not recorded which).

This clonotype occurred once. A junction boundary mismatches the germline segment, possibly from a read error. V and J are TRBV20-1 and TRBJ2-7, with D possibly matching TRBD2 (7 bases). Germline assignment: CDR1 DFQATT and CDR2 SNEGSKA (reference sequence). The CDR3 contains 17 residues. CDR3 amino acids: CSAPKGGALGSSYEQCF. The CDR3 DNA follows: TGCAGTGCGCCTAAGGGGGGGGCCCTAGGCAGCTCCTACGAGCAGTGCTTC.

This clonotype was counted a few times. The chain is built from TRBV4-3 and TRBJ1-1, with a tentative D call TRBD1 (5 bases). This CDR3 region has 14 residues. The V and J ends lost 0 bases and 6 bases respectively, with 11 bases between them. Germline values: CDR1 LGHNA, CDR2 YSLEER. The DNA for the CDR3 is TGCGCCAGCAGCCAAGATAGGGCAGGGCCTGAAGCTTTCTTT. Protein sequence: CASSQDRAGPEAFF.

The chain carries TRBV5-1 and TRBJ1-5; D gene uncertain. CDR3 length: 14 amino acids. The V end was cut by 0 bases, the J end by 3 bases, with 7 bases between. Per germline, CDR1 SGHRS and CDR2 YFSETQ. CDR3 DNA: TGCGCCAGCAGCTTGGATCCCAACAATCAGCCCCAGCATTTT. It yields the protein CASSLDPNNQPQHF.

This clonotype occurred a few times. The chain's CDR3 is CASSLVGPTLGELFF. In DNA form, the CDR3 reads TGTGCCAGCAGCTTAGTGGGACCGACCCTAGGGGAGCTGTTTTTT. The chain couples TRBV7-2 to TRBJ2-2, with D perhaps being TRBD1 or TRBD2 (5 bases each). Trimming left V 1 base short and J 8 bases short, with 14 bases between. The CDR3 runs to 15 residues. CDR1 and CDR2 (germline): SGHTA, FQGNSA.

V and J are TRBV6-1 and TRBJ1-5; D uncertain. V was shortened by 6 bases and J by 6 bases, with 15 bases between the two germline ends. Germline CDR1 reads MNHNS; CDR2 reads SASEGT. The CDR3 length is 14 residues. The CDR3 is CASRAEGAGQPQHF. The DNA for the CDR3 is TGTGCCAGCAGGGCAGAAGGAGCCGGTCAGCCCCAGCATTTT.

This clonotype occurred a few times. V is TRBV24-1 and J is TRBJ2-3; 8 bases are a match to TRBD1. The CDR3 has 15 amino acids. Germline CDR1 and CDR2: KGHDR and SFDVKD. V lost 2 bases and J lost 3; bases outside the gene matches: 3. The CDR3 loop reads CATSDSGQGTDTQYF. Here the CDR3 DNA reads TGTGCCACCAGTGATTCCGGACAGGGTACAGATACGCAGTATTTT.

On this clonotype: Just one base apart from a much larger clone, this may be a read error. The chain couples TRBV5-1 to TRBJ1-1; D is unresolved. CDR3 length equals 13 residues. V was shortened by 1 base and J by 1 base, with 5 bases between the two germline ends. The germline CDR1 and CDR2 sequences are SGHRS and YFSETQ. DNA of the CDR3: TGCGCCAGCAGCTTGAAGGAGAACACTGAAGCTTTCTTT. This sequence encodes CASSLKENTEAFF.

The sample holds a few counts of this clonotype. The chain couples TRBV19 to TRBJ1-1, with D unresolved. CDR3 length: 15 residues. The germline V and J ends were trimmed by 7 bases and 1 base, with 16 bases remaining between them. Germline V gives CDR1 LNHDA, CDR2 SQIVND (reference sequence). DNA for the CDR3: TGTGCCAGTAAGAGTCTGGAGGGTGGGAACACTGAAGCTTTCTTT. This codes for CASKSLEGGNTEAFF.

Judged by abundance, this clonotype is medium-sized (0.01 to 0.1%). V gene TRBV6-6 combines with J gene TRBJ1-1; 7 nucleotides agree with TRBD1. Germline V gene sequence: CDR1 MNHNY, CDR2 SVGAGI (reference sequence). The V and J ends lost 2 bases and 4 bases, in that order; junction bases with no gene match: 13. The CDR3 is made up of 17 amino acids. The CDR3 coding sequence is TGTGCCAGCAGTTACCCGACAGGGTTCGGCGTCAGCACTGAAGCTTTCTTT. It is translated as CASSYPTGFGVSTEAFF.

Sample share makes this clonotype large (0.1 to 1%). V gene TRBV6-1 combines with J gene TRBJ1-1, with a possible D match to TRBD1 (6 bases). The CDR3 has 14 residues. The V end lost 7 bases, the J end lost 4 bases, and 16 bases lay between the germline ends. CDR1 and CDR2 from the germline V gene are MNHNS and SASEGT. CDR3 region: CASITGTSGTEAFF. The CDR3 nucleotides read TGTGCCAGCATAACCGGGACATCTGGCACTGAAGCTTTCTTT.

The chain links TRBV3-1 to TRBJ2-5, with TRBD2 as a possible D gene (6 bases). This CDR3 contains 14 residues. Germline values: CDR1 LGHDT, CDR2 YNNKEL (reference sequence). The V end lost 8 bases, the J end lost 1 base, and 14 bases lay between the germline ends. In DNA, the CDR3 is TGTGCCAGCGGGCGGACTAACGGCCAAGAGACCCAGTACTTC. It encodes CASGRTNGQETQYF.

The chain couples TRBV30 to TRBJ2-1, with 13 bases lining up with TRBD2. The CDR3 spans 17 residues. Trimming took 0 bases from V and 7 from J; bases not matched to a gene: 9. The germline CDR1 and CDR2 sequences are GTSNPN and SVGIG (reference sequence). CDR3 in DNA: TGTGCCTGGAGTGTACCCGGACTAGCGGGAGCAGATAATGAGCAGTTCTTC. It encodes CAWSVPGLAGADNEQFF. Combining the CDR3 with reference TRBV30 and TRBJ2-1 gives the whole variable domain SQTIHQWPATLVQPVGSPLSLECTVEGTSNPNLYWYRQAAGRGLQLLFYSVGIGQISSEVPQNLSASRPQDRQFILSSKKLLLSDSGFYLCAWSVPGLAGADNEQFFGPGTRLTVL.

This clonotype was counted between two and nine times. J is TRBJ2-7 and V is TRBV2; tentatively, D is TRBD1 or TRBD2 (5 bases each). This CDR3 comprises 12 residues. Trimming removed 5 bases at V and 6 bases at J, with 11 bases between. The germline V gene encodes CDR1 SNHLY and CDR2 FYNNEI. CDR3 in DNA: TGTGCCAGCAGTAAACCGGGGACCGAGCAGTACTTC. This translates into CASSKPGTEQYF.

The V call is TRBV25-1, the J call TRBJ2-5; tentative D call: TRBD2 (6 bases). In germline, CDR1 is MGHDK, CDR2 SYGVNS. V dropped 0 bases and J dropped 1 base, with 12 bases sitting between them. The CDR3 consists of 16 residues. In nucleotides, the CDR3 is TGTGCCAGCAGTGAATATGGGGGGAGGCCCCAAGAGACCCAGTACTTC. This gives the protein CASSEYGGRPQETQYF.

This clonotype was recorded a few times. The chain is built from TRBV18 and TRBJ2-1; the D is unclear. Looked up from germline, CDR1 is KGHSH and CDR2 is LQKENI. V gave up 2 bases and J gave up 7 bases, with 6 bases separating them. The CDR3 length is 12 residues. The CDR3 sequence is CASSPVRNEQFF. The CDR3 DNA is TGTGCCAGCTCACCAGTCAGAAATGAGCAGTTCTTC.

This clonotype counts as medium-sized (0.01 to 0.1%). The chain uses TRBV18 and TRBJ2-4; 8 nucleotides align to TRBD1. CDR1 is KGHSH, CDR2 LQKENI, per germline. There are 14 residues in the CDR3. With 3 bases clipped from V and 4 bases from J, the junction kept 2 bases outside the gene matches. Here the CDR3 reads CASSPRTGKNIQYF. DNA for the CDR3: TGTGCCAGCTCACCGAGGACAGGGAAAAACATTCAGTACTTC.

In its sample, this clonotype ranks as medium-sized (0.01 to 0.1%). This chain links TRBV19 with TRBJ2-1; D is unresolved. Trimming stripped 3 bases from V and 2 bases from J, with 11 bases between. This CDR3 has 15 amino acids. The germline V gene has CDR1 LNHDA and CDR2 SQIVND (reference sequence). The CDR3 DNA sequence: TGTGCCAGTAGTATTTCACAGAACACCTACAATGAGCAGTTCTTC. It encodes CASSISQNTYNEQFF.

This clonotype was detected a few times. The rearrangement joins TRBV7-9 to TRBJ2-1; 7 bases are shared with TRBD2. The germline V gene has CDR1 SEHNR and CDR2 FQNEAQ (reference sequence). The CDR3 is 19 amino acids. With 2 bases clipped from V and 1 base from J, the junction kept 14 bases outside the gene matches. The chain's CDR3 is CASSLWTGEGLWSYNEQFF. The CDR3 DNA reads TGTGCCAGCAGCTTATGGACCGGGGAGGGGTTGTGGTCCTACAATGAGCAGTTCTTC.

This clonotype is judged large. J is TRBJ1-2 and V is TRBV27; tentatively, D is TRBD1 (6 bases). The length of the CDR3 is 13 residues. With 5 bases removed from V and 8 bases from J, the gap between germline ends came to 15 bases. Germline V gene sequence: CDR1 MNHEY, CDR2 SMNVEV (reference sequence). CDR3 residues: CASSPNRDRGYTF. As DNA, the CDR3 is TGTGCCAGCAGTCCTAACAGGGACCGAGGCTACACCTTC.

By share of the sample, this clonotype is medium-sized. The rearrangement joins TRBV11-2 to TRBJ2-3; D might be TRBD2 (6 bases). This CDR3 is built from 16 residues. The germline CDR1 and CDR2 sequences are SGHAT and FQNNGV. Trimming stripped 2 bases from V and 0 bases from J, with 12 bases between. The CDR3 region is CASSLRGGTSTDTQYF. Written as DNA, the CDR3 is TGTGCCAGCAGCTTAAGGGGCGGGACTAGCACAGATACGCAGTATTTT.

This clonotype was counted a few times. V usage is TRBV19 and J usage is TRBJ1-5; weak D call: TRBD1 (6 bases). There are 15 residues in the CDR3. Trimming took 6 bases from V and 0 from J, leaving 12 bases between them. CDR1 and CDR2 from the germline V gene are LNHDA and SQIVND (reference sequence). CDR3 loop: CASSGTFNSNQPQHF. CDR3 DNA: TGTGCCAGTAGCGGGACATTTAATAGCAATCAGCCCCAGCATTTT. The complete variable domain, with remaining parts taken from reference TRBV19 and TRBJ1-5, reads DGGITQSPKYLFRKEGQNVTLSCEQNLNHDAMYWYRQDPGQGLRLIYYSQIVNDFQKGDIAEGYSVSREKKESFPLTVTSAQKNPTAFYLCASSGTFNSNQPQHFGDGTRLSIL.

This clonotype is labeled as medium-sized. The CDR3 reads CASSLAQETQYF. In DNA, the CDR3 is TGTGCCAGCAGCTTAGCCCAAGAGACCCAGTACTTC. This sequence joins TRBV7-9 and TRBJ2-5; D call uncertain. CDR3 length equals 12 residues. Germline CDR1 is SEHNR and CDR2 is FQNEAQ (reference sequence). The V end was cut by 0 bases, the J end by 1 base, with 0 bases between.

This clonotype is medium-sized within its sample. The rearrangement uses TRBV20-1 and TRBJ2-7; TRBD2 matches at 10 bases. Germline lookup yields CDR1 DFQATT and CDR2 SNEGSKA (reference sequence). The CDR3 spans 16 residues. J was trimmed by 6 bases and V by 0 bases; bases with no gene match: 11. The CDR3 DNA reads as TGCAGTGCTAGAGACCCAATCACTAGCGGGAATAGCGAGCAGTACTTC. Translating it yields CSARDPITSGNSEQYF.

The chain links TRBV29-1 to TRBJ2-1, with TRBD1 as a possible D gene (5 bases). Germline CDR1 and CDR2: SQVTM and ANQGSEA. CDR3 size: 12 residues. Trimming shortened V by 4 bases and J by 9 bases, and 13 bases separated the two germline ends. The CDR3: CSVVAGPSEQFF. CDR3 coding DNA: TGCAGCGTTGTAGCAGGGCCCAGTGAGCAGTTCTTC.

Worth noting for this clonotype: This may be a read error: a much more frequent sequence differs by one nucleotide. The rearrangement links TRBV7-2 to TRBJ2-3; 11 nucleotides match TRBD2. The CDR3 length is 18 residues. Per germline, CDR1 SGHTA and CDR2 FQGNSA. CDR3 bases: TGTGCCAACAGCTCCATCCTCCTGACTAGCGGGGGCACAGATACGCAGTATTTT. This translates into CANSSILLTSGGTDTQYF.